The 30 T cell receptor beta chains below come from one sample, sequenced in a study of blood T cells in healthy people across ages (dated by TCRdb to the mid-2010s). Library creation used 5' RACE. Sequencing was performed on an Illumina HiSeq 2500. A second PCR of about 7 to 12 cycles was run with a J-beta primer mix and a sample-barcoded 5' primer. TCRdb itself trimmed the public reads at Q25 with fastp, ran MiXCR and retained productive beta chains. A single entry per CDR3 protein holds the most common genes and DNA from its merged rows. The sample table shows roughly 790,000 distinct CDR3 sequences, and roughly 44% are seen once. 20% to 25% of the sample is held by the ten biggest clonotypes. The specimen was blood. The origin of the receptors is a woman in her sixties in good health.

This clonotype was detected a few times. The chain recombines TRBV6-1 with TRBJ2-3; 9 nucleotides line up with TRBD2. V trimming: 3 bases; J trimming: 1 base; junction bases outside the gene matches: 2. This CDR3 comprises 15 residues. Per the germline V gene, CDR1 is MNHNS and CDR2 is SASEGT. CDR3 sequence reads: CASSDSGRRTDTQYF. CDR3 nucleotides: TGTGCCAGCAGTGATAGCGGGAGACGCACAGATACGCAGTATTTT.

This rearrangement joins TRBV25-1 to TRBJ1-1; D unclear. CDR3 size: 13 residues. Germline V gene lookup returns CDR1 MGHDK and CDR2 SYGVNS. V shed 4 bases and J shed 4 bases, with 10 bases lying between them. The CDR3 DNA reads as TGTGCCAGCAGTGCCCAGGTTGGCACTGAAGCTTTCTTT. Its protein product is CASSAQVGTEAFF.

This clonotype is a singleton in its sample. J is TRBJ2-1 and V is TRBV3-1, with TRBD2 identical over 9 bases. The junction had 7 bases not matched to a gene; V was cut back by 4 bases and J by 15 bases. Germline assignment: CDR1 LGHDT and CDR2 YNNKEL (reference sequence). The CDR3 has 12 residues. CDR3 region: CASSPLGTSMFF. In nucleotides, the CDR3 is TGTGCCAGCAGCCCATTAGGGACTAGCATGTTCTTC.

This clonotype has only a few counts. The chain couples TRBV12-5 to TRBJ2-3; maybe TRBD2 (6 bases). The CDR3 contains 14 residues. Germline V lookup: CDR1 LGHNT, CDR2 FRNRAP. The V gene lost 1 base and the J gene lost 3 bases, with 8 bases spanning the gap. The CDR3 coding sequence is TGTGCTAGTGGTTTGGACCTAGCGACAGATACGCAGTATTTT. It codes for CASGLDLATDTQYF.

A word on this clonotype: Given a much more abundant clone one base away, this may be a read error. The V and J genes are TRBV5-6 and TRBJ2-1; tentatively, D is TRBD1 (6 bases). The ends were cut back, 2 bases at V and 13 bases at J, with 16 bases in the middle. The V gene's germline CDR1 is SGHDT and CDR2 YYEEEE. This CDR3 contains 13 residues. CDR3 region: CASSFAEGETQFF. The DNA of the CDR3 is TGTGCCAGCAGCTTTGCAGAGGGGGAGACCCAGTTCTTC.

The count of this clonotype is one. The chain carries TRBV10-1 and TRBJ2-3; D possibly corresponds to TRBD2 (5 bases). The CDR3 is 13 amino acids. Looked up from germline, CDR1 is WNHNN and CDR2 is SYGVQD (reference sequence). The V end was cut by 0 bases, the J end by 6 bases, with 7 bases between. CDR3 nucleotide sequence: TGCGCCAGCAGTGAGTCGAGGGCCGATACGCAGTATTTT. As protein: CASSESRADTQYF.

The CDR3 sequence is CASRNPNTGELFF. CDR3 DNA sequence: TGTGCCAGCAGAAACCCGAACACCGGGGAGCTGTTTTTT. This chain uses TRBV28 with TRBJ2-2; D not resolved. Trimming left V 6 bases short and J 0 bases short, with 5 bases between. This CDR3 region has 13 residues. Germline CDR1 is MDHEN and CDR2 is SYDVKM.

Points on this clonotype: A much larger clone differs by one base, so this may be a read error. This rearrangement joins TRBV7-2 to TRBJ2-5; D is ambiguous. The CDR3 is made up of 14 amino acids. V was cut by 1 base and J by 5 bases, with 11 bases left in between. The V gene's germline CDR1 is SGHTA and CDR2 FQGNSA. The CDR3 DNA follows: TGTGCCAGCAGCTTAGGTGGACCCTCCGAGACCCAGTACTTC. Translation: CASSLGGPSETQYF.

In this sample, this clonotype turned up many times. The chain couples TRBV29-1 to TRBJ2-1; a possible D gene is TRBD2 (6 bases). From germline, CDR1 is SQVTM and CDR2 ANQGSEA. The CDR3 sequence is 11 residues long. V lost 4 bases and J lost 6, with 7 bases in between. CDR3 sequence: CSVAGLNEQFF. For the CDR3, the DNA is TGCAGCGTTGCGGGACTCAATGAGCAGTTCTTC.

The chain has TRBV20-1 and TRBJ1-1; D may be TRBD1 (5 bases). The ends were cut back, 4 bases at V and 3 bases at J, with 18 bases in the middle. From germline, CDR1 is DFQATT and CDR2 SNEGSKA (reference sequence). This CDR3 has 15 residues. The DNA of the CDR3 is TGCAGTGCTACACCCGATCAGGGTGGATACACTGAAGCTTTCTTT. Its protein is CSATPDQGGYTEAFF.

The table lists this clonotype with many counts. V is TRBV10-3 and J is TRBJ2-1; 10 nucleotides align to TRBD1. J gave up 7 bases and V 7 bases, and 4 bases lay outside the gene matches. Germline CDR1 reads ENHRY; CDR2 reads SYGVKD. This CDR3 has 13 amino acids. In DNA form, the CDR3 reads TGTGCCATCAACCGGGACAGGGGTAATGAGCAGTTCTTC. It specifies CAINRDRGNEQFF.

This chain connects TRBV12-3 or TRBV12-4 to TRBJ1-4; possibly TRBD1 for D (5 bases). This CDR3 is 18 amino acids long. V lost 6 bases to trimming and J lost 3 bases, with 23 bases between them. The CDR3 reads CASSPSPGRSFPNEKLFF. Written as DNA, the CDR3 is TGTGCCAGCAGCCCTTCCCCGGGACGGAGCTTTCCTAATGAAAAACTGTTTTTT.

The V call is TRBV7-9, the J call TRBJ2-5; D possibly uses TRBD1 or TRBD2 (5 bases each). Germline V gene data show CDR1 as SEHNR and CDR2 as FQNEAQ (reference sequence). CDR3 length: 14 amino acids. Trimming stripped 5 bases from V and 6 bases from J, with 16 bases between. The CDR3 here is CASSHGAERKTQYF. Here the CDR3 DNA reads TGTGCCAGCAGCCACGGGGCGGAAAGAAAGACCCAGTACTTC.

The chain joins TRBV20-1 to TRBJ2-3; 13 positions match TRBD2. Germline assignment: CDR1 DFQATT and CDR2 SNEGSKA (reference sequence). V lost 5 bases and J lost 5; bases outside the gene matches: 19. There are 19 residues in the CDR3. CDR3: CSAPRNLRLAGGPGDTQYF. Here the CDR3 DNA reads TGCAGTGCTCCCCGAAACCTCCGACTAGCGGGGGGCCCGGGAGATACGCAGTATTTT.

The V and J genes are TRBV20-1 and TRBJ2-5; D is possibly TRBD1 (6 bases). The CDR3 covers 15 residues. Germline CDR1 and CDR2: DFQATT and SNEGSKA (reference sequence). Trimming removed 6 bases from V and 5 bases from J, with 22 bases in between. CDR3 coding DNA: TGCAGTGCCACACCTCCTAGCAGGGGTCACGAGACCCAGTACTTC. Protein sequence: CSATPPSRGHETQYF.

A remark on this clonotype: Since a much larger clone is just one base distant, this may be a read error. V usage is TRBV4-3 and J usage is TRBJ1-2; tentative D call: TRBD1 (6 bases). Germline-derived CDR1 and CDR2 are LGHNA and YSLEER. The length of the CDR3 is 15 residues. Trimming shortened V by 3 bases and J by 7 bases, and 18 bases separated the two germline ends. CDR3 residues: CASSHATGGSCGYTF. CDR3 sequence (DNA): TGCGCCAGCAGCCATGCTACCGGGGGCAGCTGTGGCTACACCTTC.

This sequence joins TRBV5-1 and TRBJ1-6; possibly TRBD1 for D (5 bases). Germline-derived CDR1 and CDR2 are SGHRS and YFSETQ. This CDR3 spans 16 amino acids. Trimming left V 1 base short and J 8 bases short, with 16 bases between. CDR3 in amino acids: CASSLRTDRKDSPLHF. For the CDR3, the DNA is TGCGCCAGCAGCTTGAGGACTGACAGAAAGGATTCACCCCTCCACTTT.

The CDR3: CASSEAGGQTDTQYF. The CDR3 bases are TGTGCCAGCAGCGAGGCGGGGGGCCAGACAGATACGCAGTATTTT. The rearrangement uses TRBV3-1 and TRBJ2-3; the match to TRBD2 covers 8 bases. Losses at the gene ends were 5 bases for V and 3 bases for J; bases not matched to a gene: 7. Germline CDR1 is LGHDT and CDR2 is YNNKEL (reference sequence). The CDR3 runs to 15 residues.

The CDR3 nucleotides read TGTGCCAGCAGTTACGGCGGGAGGGGCTATGAGCAGTTCTTC. Protein product: CASSYGGRGYEQFF. V usage is TRBV6-5 and J usage is TRBJ2-5; 9 bases are a match to TRBD2. The end of the DNA aligns better with TRBJ2-1, so the J call may be wrong. The CDR3 sequence is 14 residues long. CDR1 and CDR2 (germline): MNHEY, SVGAGI.

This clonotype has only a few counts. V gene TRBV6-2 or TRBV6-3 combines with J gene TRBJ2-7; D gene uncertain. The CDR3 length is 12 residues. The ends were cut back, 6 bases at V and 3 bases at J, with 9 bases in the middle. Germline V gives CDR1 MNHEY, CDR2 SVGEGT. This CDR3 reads CASSQSLYEQYF. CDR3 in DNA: TGTGCCAGCAGCCAGAGCCTCTACGAGCAGTACTTC.

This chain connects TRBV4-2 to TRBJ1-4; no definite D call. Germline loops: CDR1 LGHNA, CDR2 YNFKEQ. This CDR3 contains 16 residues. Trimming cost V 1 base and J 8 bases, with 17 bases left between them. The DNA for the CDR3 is TGTGCCAGCAGCCAAGCCACCCGCGTAGACGGGGAAAAACTGTTTTTT. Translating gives CASSQATRVDGEKLFF.

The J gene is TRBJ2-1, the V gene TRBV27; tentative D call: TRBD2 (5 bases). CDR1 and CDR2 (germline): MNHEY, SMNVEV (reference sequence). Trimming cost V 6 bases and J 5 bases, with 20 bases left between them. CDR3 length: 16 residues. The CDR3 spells CASRADLRKFDNEQFF. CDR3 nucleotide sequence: TGTGCCAGCAGAGCGGACCTCCGAAAGTTTGACAATGAGCAGTTCTTC.

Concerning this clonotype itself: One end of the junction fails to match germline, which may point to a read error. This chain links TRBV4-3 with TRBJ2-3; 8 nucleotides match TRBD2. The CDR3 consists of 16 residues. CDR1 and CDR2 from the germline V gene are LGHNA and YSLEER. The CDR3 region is CASGHLNGRGADTQYF. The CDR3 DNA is TGCGCCAGCGGCCATTTGAACGGGAGGGGGGCAGATACGCAGTATTTT.

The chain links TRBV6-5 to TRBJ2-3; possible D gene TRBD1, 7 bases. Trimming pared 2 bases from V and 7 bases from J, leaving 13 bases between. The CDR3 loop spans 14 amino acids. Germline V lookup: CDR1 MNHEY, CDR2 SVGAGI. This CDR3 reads CASSYVAGGYTQYF. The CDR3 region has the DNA TGTGCCAGCAGTTACGTGGCAGGGGGGTATACGCAGTATTTT.

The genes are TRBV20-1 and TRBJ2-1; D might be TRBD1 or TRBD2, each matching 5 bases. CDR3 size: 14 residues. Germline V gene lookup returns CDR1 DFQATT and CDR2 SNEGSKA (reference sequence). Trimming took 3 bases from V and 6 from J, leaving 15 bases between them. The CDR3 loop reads CSASRGGGGNEQFF. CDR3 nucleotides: TGCAGTGCTAGTCGTGGGGGTGGGGGCAATGAGCAGTTCTTC.

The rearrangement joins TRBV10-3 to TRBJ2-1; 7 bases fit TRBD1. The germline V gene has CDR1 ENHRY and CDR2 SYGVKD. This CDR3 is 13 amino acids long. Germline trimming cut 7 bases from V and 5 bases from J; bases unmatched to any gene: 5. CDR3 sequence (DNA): TGTGCCATCACTCCCGACAGGGACAATGAGCAGTTCTTC. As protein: CAITPDRDNEQFF.

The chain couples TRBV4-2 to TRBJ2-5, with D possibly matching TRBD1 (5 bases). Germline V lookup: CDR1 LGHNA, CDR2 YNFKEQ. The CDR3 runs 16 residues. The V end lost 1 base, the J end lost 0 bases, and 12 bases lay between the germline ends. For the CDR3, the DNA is TGTGCCAGCAGCCAAGGGGGCCCAGAGTACCAAGAGACCCAGTACTTC. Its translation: CASSQGGPEYQETQYF.

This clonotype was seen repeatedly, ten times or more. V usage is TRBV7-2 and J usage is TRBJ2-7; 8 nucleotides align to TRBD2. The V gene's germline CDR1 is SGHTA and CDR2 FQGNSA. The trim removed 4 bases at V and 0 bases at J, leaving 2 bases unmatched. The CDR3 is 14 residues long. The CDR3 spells CASSSGGFSYEQYF. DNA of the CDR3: TGTGCCAGCAGCTCGGGGGGGTTCTCCTACGAGCAGTACTTC. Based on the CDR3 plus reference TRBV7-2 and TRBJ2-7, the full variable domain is GAGVSQSPSNKVTEKGKDVELRCDPISGHTALYWYRQSLGQGLEFLIYFQGNSAPDKSGLPSDRFSAERTGGSVSTLTIQRTQQEDSAVYLCASSSGGFSYEQYFGPGTRLTVT.

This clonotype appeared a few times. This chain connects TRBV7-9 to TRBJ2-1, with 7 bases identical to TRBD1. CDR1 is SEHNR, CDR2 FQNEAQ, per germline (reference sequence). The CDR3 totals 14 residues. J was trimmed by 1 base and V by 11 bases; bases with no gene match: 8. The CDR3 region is CASEGATSYNEQFF. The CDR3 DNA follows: TGTGCCTCCGAGGGGGCAACGTCCTACAATGAGCAGTTCTTC.

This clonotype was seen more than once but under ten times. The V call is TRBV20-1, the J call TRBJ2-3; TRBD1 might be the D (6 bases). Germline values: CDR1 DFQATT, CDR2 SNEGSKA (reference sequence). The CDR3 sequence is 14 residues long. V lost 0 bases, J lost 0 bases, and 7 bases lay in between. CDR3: CSARETGSTDTQYF. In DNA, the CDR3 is TGCAGTGCTAGAGAAACAGGGAGCACAGATACGCAGTATTTT.